This T cell receptor beta chain was captured in a study of shared clonotypes between healthy human individuals (dated by TCRdb to between 2020 and 2021). Turning to the overall study: The cohort comprised two women and a few men aged 18 to 49 years. Blood TCR repertoires of five healthy adults were deeply sequenced to estimate repertoire size and the extent of clonotype sharing between individuals. To increase sequencing depth and limit assay-specific biases, TCR repertoire library preparation and sequencing were carried out by different laboratories using diverse techniques. Leukapheresis yielded between about 0.85 and 10 billion PBMCs per donor.

Donors were healthy HIV-negative adults with no recently reported acute infections or vaccinations. Only Caucasian adults living in Nashville, Tennessee, USA were represented among the donors. For unsorted samples, tens of millions of PBMCs were counted, and genomic DNA was extracted using the QIAamp DNA Blood Mini kit. After blood collection by leukapheresis, PBMCs were isolated using Ficoll-Histopaque density gradient centrifugation and then cryopreserved in the vapor phase of liquid nitrogen. Results the study describes overall, beyond this receptor: Pairwise subsampling led to the expectation that sequencing depth would affect the degree of clonotype sharing among donors. Only blood was sampled, and tissue TCR repertoires likely differ from those in blood. The small number of donors limited the genetic and exposure-history diversity represented.

With respect to this clone: Its antigen remains undetermined. No qualities accompany the bases; no much larger clone lies one base away.

Including cysteine and phenylalanine, the CDR3 has 15 amino acids. The sequence is cut down to CDR3 DNA, 45 bases in frame from base 1. V is clipped by 1 base and J by 3 bases, and the sequence between their germline boundaries is 13 bases long. As encoded in the germline V gene (reference sequence), CDR1 is GTSNPN while CDR2 is SVGIG. Using the deep immunoSEQ assay, TCR CDR3 regions were amplified from genomic DNA by multiplex PCR. For each cell subset, the extracted genomic DNA was distributed evenly across all wells of several immunoSEQ 96-well plates, and each plate served as one replicate. For unsorted PBMC, each replicate PCR was loaded with roughly 270 ng genomic DNA, equivalent to about 30,000 T cell genomes. Genomic DNA from unsorted PBMC was sequenced over ten immunoSEQ deep assay plates. The purified libraries were quantified using a Qubit 3.0 fluorometer, sized with a Bioanalyzer 2100, and then quantified again using the KAPA Library Quantification kit. Every immunoSEQ 96-well plate was sequenced on a separate single-read 150-cycle Illumina NextSeq 550 flow cell. In the source study's methods: Because the immunoSEQ output included only junctional sequences and no quality scores, the filtering could not be the same as the filtering used for full-length reads. Sequences were annotated with PyIR, a Python wrapper for IgBLAST v1.9, using IMGT germline references to assign V/J genes and CDR3. Any read was removed if the V/J assignment was weak (E-value above 1e-6), the CDR3 was missing, or the read contained stop codons, out-of-frame junctions, or ambiguous translated residues. A V3J clonotype was defined by an identical inferred V gene, J gene, and CDR3 amino acid sequence. Percentage overlap between repertoires was calculated by dividing the number of shared unique clonotypes by the size of the smaller repertoire. Three approaches were used to assess repertoire richness: RTK rarefaction, the Chao1 estimator, and Recon v2.1 estimates of unobserved clonotypes. TCRdb retrieved this table from immuneACCESS and kept in-frame rearrangements only. Not all clones are present; in checked studies, unresolved V genes account for under half, and no reason is known for the remainder. The V and J calls and clone size were taken over from that table, and D and trimming were inferred from the DNA. This sample comprises 530,000 or so clones, about 75% of them detected only once. The ten largest clones capture approximately 13% of the sample.

The source is a woman in her thirties or forties in good health. Some clones in this sample may be carry-over from other donors' samples. The chain uses TRBV30 and TRBJ1-5; a weak D assignment points to TRBD1 (6 bases agree). Material for sequencing was PBMCs. The CDR3 is CAWSGPGVNNQPQHF. The bases read TGTGCCTGGAGTGGGCCAGGGGTTAACAATCAGCCCCAGCATTTT.